This entry concerns a single T cell receptor (beta chain). This sample was taken from a study of T cells in localized non-small cell lung cancer. The junction had 6 bases not matched to a gene; V was cut back by 4 bases and J by 5 bases. Germline V gives CDR1 SGHRS, CDR2 YFSETQ. The CDR3 is made up of 16 amino acids. The method was immunoSEQ multiplex PCR; TCRdb's version includes in-frame clones alone and lacks a portion of them. The sample lists over 65,000 clones, about four fifths occurring once. The TCR comes from a female donor over 55 with stage I lung adenocarcinoma. This material consisted of peripheral blood, taken before any cancer treatment. The chain joins TRBV5-1 to TRBJ2-2, with 12 bases lining up with TRBD2. The CDR3: CASSQGLAGYTGELFF. CDR3 nucleotide sequence: TGCGCCAGCAGCCAAGGACTAGCGGGGTATACCGGGGAGCTGTTTTTT.